These 13 T cell receptor beta chains came from one sample sequenced in a study of PD-1 blockade in classical Hodgkin lymphoma. The time point denotes: newly diagnosed, previously untreated cHL patient sample. Sequencing was performed with immunoSEQ multiplex PCR; in TCRdb, only in-frame clones are kept and a portion is missing. This sample carries tens of thousands of clones, about 93% of them seen once, and the ten largest clones take 2.6%. The sample taken for sequencing was peripheral blood mononuclear cells (PBMCs). These receptors were taken from a human donor with classical Hodgkin lymphoma.

The V and J genes are TRBV10-3 and TRBJ1-1; 7 bases fit TRBD1. This CDR3 comprises 13 residues. V dropped 6 bases and J dropped 2; count of bases not matched to a gene: 3. The germline V gene has CDR1 ENHRY and CDR2 SYGVKD. The CDR3 loop reads CAISGTDNTEAFF. The DNA of the CDR3 is TGTGCCATCAGCGGGACAGATAACACTGAAGCTTTCTTT.

The chain is built from TRBV19 and TRBJ1-1, with TRBD1 matching over 7 bases. This CDR3 has 14 residues. The germline V gene has CDR1 LNHDA and CDR2 SQIVND (reference sequence). V shed 4 bases, J shed 5 bases, and the junction held 7 bases outside the gene matches. The CDR3 nucleotides are TGTGCCAGTAGTAACAGGGGATTGATTACTGAAGCTTTCTTT. Translated: CASSNRGLITEAFF.

This chain connects TRBV27 to TRBJ1-5; D is undetermined. Germline-derived CDR1 and CDR2 are MNHEY and SMNVEV (reference sequence). Trimming removed 4 bases from V and 4 bases from J, with 17 bases in between. This CDR3 region has 16 residues. In DNA form, the CDR3 reads TGTGCCAGCAGTTCCCGAAGAAGTGGGTGGAATCAGCCCCAGCATTTT. It codes for CASSSRRSGWNQPQHF.

The sample holds one count of this clone. This chain joins TRBV11-2 and TRBJ1-3; 8 bases map to TRBD1. The length of the CDR3 is 15 residues. Germline lookup yields CDR1 SGHAT and CDR2 FQNNGV. V shed 8 bases, J shed 0 bases, and the junction held 6 bases outside the gene matches. The CDR3 loop reads CASAKTGDSGNTIYF. The CDR3 DNA sequence: TGTGCCAGCGCTAAGACAGGGGACTCTGGAAACACCATATATTTT.

The CDR3 nucleotides read TGTGCCAGCAGCCTTTCCACCCCCAAAGACCACAATGAGCAGTTCTTC. Encoded protein: CASSLSTPKDHNEQFF. V is TRBV7-9 and J is TRBJ2-1, with D unclear. There are 16 residues in the CDR3. V lost 5 bases and J lost 5, with 19 bases in between. Per germline, CDR1 SEHNR and CDR2 FQNEAQ (reference sequence).

In its sample, this clone was seen once. The CDR3 spells CASSLFWGQRNTEAFF. The CDR3, as DNA: TGTGCCAGCAGCTTATTTTGGGGACAACGGAACACTGAAGCTTTCTTT. This chain joins TRBV7-8 and TRBJ1-1; D is possibly TRBD1 (6 bases). The CDR3 extends over 16 amino acids. Germline CDR1 reads SGHVS; CDR2 reads FQNEAQ. Trimming pared 2 bases from V and 1 base from J, leaving 14 bases between.

The chain uses TRBV19 and TRBJ1-5; the match to TRBD1 covers 8 bases. CDR3 size: 15 residues. Germline V gene sequence: CDR1 LNHDA, CDR2 SQIVND (reference sequence). V was pared by 6 bases and J by 0 bases, with 4 bases of the junction left unmatched. Written as DNA, the CDR3 is TGTGCCAGTAGCACGGGACAGGTTAGCAATCAGCCCCAGCATTTT. It is translated as CASSTGQVSNQPQHF.

As concerns this clone: The sample has other DNA sequences that encode this CDR3 too. The CDR3 nucleotides read TGTGCCAGCAAAGGGACAGTAAACTCCTACGAGCAGTACTTC. Its translation: CASKGTVNSYEQYF. The chain couples TRBV2 to TRBJ2-7, with 7 bases lining up with TRBD1. With 7 bases clipped from V and 0 bases from J, the junction kept 6 bases outside the gene matches. Germline V gives CDR1 SNHLY, CDR2 FYNNEI. This CDR3 comprises 14 residues.

The V and J genes are TRBV5-4 and TRBJ2-5; 7 nucleotides match TRBD1. The V and J ends lost 2 bases and 0 bases, in that order; junction bases with no gene match: 13. The CDR3 consists of 18 residues. The germline V gene encodes CDR1 SGHNT and CDR2 YYREEE (reference sequence). The CDR3 reads CASSFEGRGLKYQETQYF. CDR3 nucleotide sequence: TGTGCCAGCAGCTTCGAGGGAAGGGGGCTGAAGTACCAAGAGACCCAGTACTTC. Looking up the rest from reference TRBV5-4 and TRBJ2-5 gives the full variable domain: ETGVTQSPTHLIKTRGQQVTLRCSSQSGHNTVSWYQQALGQGPQFIFQYYREEENGRGNFPPRFSGLQFPNYSSELNVNALELDDSALYLCASSFEGRGLKYQETQYFGPGTRLLVL.

The chain carries TRBV2 and TRBJ2-7; D call uncertain. The V gene lost 6 bases and the J gene lost 3 bases, with 6 bases spanning the gap. This CDR3 is 11 amino acids long. Germline V CDR1 and CDR2: SNHLY, FYNNEI. CDR3 in amino acids: CASSDRYEQYF. The DNA of the CDR3 is TGTGCCAGCAGCGACCGCTACGAGCAGTACTTC.

This clone appeared a single time. The J gene is TRBJ1-1, the V gene TRBV6-5; D perhaps matches TRBD1 (5 bases). This CDR3 spans 15 amino acids. The germline V and J ends were trimmed by 6 bases and 1 base, with 15 bases remaining between them. Germline CDR1 is MNHEY and CDR2 is SVGAGI. This CDR3 is CASSRWGQRNTEAFF. The CDR3, as DNA: TGTGCCAGCAGCCGTTGGGGCCAAAGGAACACTGAAGCTTTCTTT.

The chain joins TRBV7-9 to TRBJ2-1; 11 positions agree with TRBD2. Germline-derived CDR1 and CDR2 are SEHNR and FQNEAQ (reference sequence). The CDR3 covers 19 residues. V lost 1 base, J lost 7 bases, and 15 bases stayed unmatched. The CDR3 nucleotides are TGTGCCAGCAGCTTAGGGTTGACTAGCGGGGCTTATTCGGTTAATGAGCAGTTCTTC. Encoded protein: CASSLGLTSGAYSVNEQFF. The complete variable domain, with remaining parts taken from reference TRBV7-9 and TRBJ2-1, reads DTGVSQNPRHKITKRGQNVTFRCDPISEHNRLYWYRQTLGQGPEFLTYFQNEAQLEKSRLLSDRFSAERPKGSFSTLEIQRTEQGDSAMYLCASSLGLTSGAYSVNEQFFGPGTRLTVL.

The chain couples TRBV23-1 to TRBJ1-2; D is unclear. TRBV23-1 qualifies as an ORF whose function is uncertain. V was shortened by 5 bases and J by 4 bases, with 11 bases between the two germline ends. This CDR3 is built from 13 residues. CDR3 residues: CASSLSEGYGYTF. DNA of the CDR3: TGCGCCAGCAGTTTGAGCGAGGGCTATGGCTACACCTTC.